A single sample is the source of the 18 T cell receptor beta chains below, sequenced in a study of blood T cell repertoires in COVID-19. The table came from immunoSEQ multiplex PCR; TCRdb's copy has only in-frame clones and leaves some out. Here the sample spans a few hundred thousand clones, 86% being singletons. Sequences were obtained from peripheral blood. All receptors derive from a woman in her fifties or sixties with acute or convalescent COVID-19.

The chain is built from TRBV27 and TRBJ2-5, with 10 bases that match TRBD1. This CDR3 is 16 amino acids long. After removal of 2 bases from V and 6 bases from J, the junction contained 9 bases not matched to a gene. Germline assignment: CDR1 MNHEY and CDR2 SMNVEV (reference sequence). CDR3: CASSLGPTGGVKTQYF. The CDR3, as DNA: TGTGCCAGCAGTTTAGGACCGACAGGGGGCGTAAAGACCCAGTACTTC.

The rearrangement joins TRBV7-3 to TRBJ2-7, with D possibly being TRBD1 (6 bases). Trimming left V 0 bases short and J 3 bases short, with 6 bases between. From germline, CDR1 is SGHTA and CDR2 FQGTGA. CDR3 length equals 13 residues. The DNA of the CDR3 is TGTGCCAGCAGCTTAACAGGGGGCTACGAGCAGTACTTC. This codes for CASSLTGGYEQYF.

V usage is TRBV12-3 or TRBV12-4 and J usage is TRBJ1-1; D is possibly TRBD1 (5 bases). V lost 6 bases, J lost 5 bases, and 13 bases lay in between. This CDR3 contains 13 residues. The CDR3 region has the DNA TGTGCCAGCAGATCCTGGGGGGAAACTGAAGCTTTCTTT. This translates into CASRSWGETEAFF.

This rearrangement joins TRBV12-5 to TRBJ1-2; D call uncertain. The V gene lost 3 bases and the J gene lost 1 base, with 6 bases spanning the gap. This CDR3 is 13 amino acids long. Germline assignment: CDR1 LGHNT and CDR2 FRNRAP. The CDR3 is CASGFPYNYGYTF. For the CDR3, the DNA is TGTGCTAGTGGTTTCCCTTATAACTATGGCTACACCTTC. Variable domain in full (rest from reference TRBV12-5 and TRBJ1-2): DARVTQTPRHKVTEMGQEVTMRCQPILGHNTVFWYRQTMMQGLELLAYFRNRAPLDDSGMPKDRFSAEMPDATLATLKIQPSEPRDSAVYFCASGFPYNYGYTFGSGTRLTVV.

J is TRBJ2-7 and V is TRBV9; D perhaps matches TRBD2 (7 bases). Germline V lookup: CDR1 SGDLS, CDR2 YYNGEE. The CDR3 totals 15 residues. Trimming left V 5 bases short and J 3 bases short, with 18 bases between. In nucleotides, the CDR3 is TGTGCCAGCAGTCCTCGAGGGGAGGGGGGCTACGAGCAGTACTTC. Protein product: CASSPRGEGGYEQYF.

The chain combines TRBV27 with TRBJ2-5; perhaps TRBD1 as D (5 bases). V lost 6 bases, J lost 4 bases, and 9 bases lay in between. CDR3 size: 12 residues. Germline V gene lookup returns CDR1 MNHEY and CDR2 SMNVEV (reference sequence). CDR3 loop: CASSLQGETQYF. In nucleotides, the CDR3 is TGTGCCAGCAGCCTCCAGGGAGAGACCCAGTACTTC.

The V and J genes are TRBV30 and TRBJ2-1, with a possible D match to TRBD1 (5 bases). Germline-derived CDR1 and CDR2 are GTSNPN and SVGIG (reference sequence). V was shortened by 2 bases and J by 5 bases, with 22 bases between the two germline ends. CDR3 length: 17 amino acids. Here the CDR3 DNA reads TGTGCCTGGAGTCTCCTTTGGGGTGGGGCTCGGGACAATGAGCAGTTCTTC. Its protein product is CAWSLLWGGARDNEQFF.

V and J are TRBV19 and TRBJ1-5, with no clear D. The CDR3 loop spans 13 amino acids. Germline CDR1 LNHDA, CDR2 SQIVND (reference sequence). Trimming shortened V by 1 base and J by 7 bases, and 8 bases separated the two germline ends. The CDR3 here is CASSIGSGQPQHF. The CDR3 bases are TGTGCCAGTAGTATAGGGTCGGGGCAGCCCCAGCATTTT.

CDR3: CATSSPDTGTGVGQPQHF. Written as DNA, the CDR3 is TGTGCCACCAGTTCTCCCGATACCGGGACAGGGGTCGGGCAGCCCCAGCATTTT. The chain couples TRBV24-1 to TRBJ1-5; 10 bases agree with TRBD1. This CDR3 region has 18 residues. Germline assignment: CDR1 KGHDR and CDR2 SFDVKD. J lost 7 bases, V lost 6 bases, and 17 bases had no gene match.

The chain links TRBV2 to TRBJ1-2; 7 nucleotides agree with TRBD1. This CDR3 region has 13 residues. Germline assignment: CDR1 SNHLY and CDR2 FYNNEI. The ends lost 5 bases at V and 4 bases at J; junction bases unmatched: 4. The CDR3 spells CASSTDRVYGYTF. The CDR3 DNA reads as TGTGCCAGCAGTACTGACAGGGTCTATGGCTACACCTTC.

The chain recombines TRBV5-4 with TRBJ2-7, with 10 bases fitting TRBD2. Germline values: CDR1 SGHNT, CDR2 YYREEE (reference sequence). V was pared by 3 bases and J by 7 bases, with 7 bases of the junction left unmatched. There are 14 residues in the CDR3. The CDR3 DNA reads TGTGCCAGCAGCTCCGGGACTAGCGCTTGGGAGCAGTACTTC. Protein: CASSSGTSAWEQYF.

V gene TRBV7-6 combines with J gene TRBJ2-1; possible D gene TRBD1, 6 bases. CDR3 length: 15 amino acids. V was clipped by 5 bases and J by 4 bases, with 15 bases between them. Germline loops: CDR1 SGHVS, CDR2 FNYEAQ. The CDR3 nucleotides are TGTGCCAGCAGCCAATACAGGGAGTGGTACAATGAGCAGTTCTTC. Translated, it gives CASSQYREWYNEQFF.

This clone was detected only a few times. The CDR3: CATTGVVADYNEQFF. Written as DNA, the CDR3 is TGTGCCACCACCGGGGTGGTAGCGGATTACAATGAGCAGTTCTTC. The chain uses TRBV19 and TRBJ2-1; D is perhaps TRBD2 (6 bases). Trimming cost V 10 bases and J 4 bases, with 20 bases left between them. The CDR3 is 15 amino acids. The V gene's germline CDR1 is LNHDA and CDR2 SQIVND (reference sequence).

The chain couples TRBV7-9 to TRBJ1-4; tentatively, D is TRBD1 (5 bases). CDR3 length: 14 residues. V lost 3 bases and J 3 bases, leaving 8 bases between the germline ends. Germline V gene data show CDR1 as SEHNR and CDR2 as FQNEAQ (reference sequence). This chain's CDR3 is CASSLTDSNEKLFF. The CDR3 nucleotides are TGTGCCAGCAGCTTGACAGACTCTAATGAAAAACTGTTTTTT.

The chain recombines TRBV5-1 with TRBJ2-5; 10 bases align to TRBD1. Germline lookup yields CDR1 SGHRS and CDR2 YFSETQ. With V trimmed by 2 bases and J by 4 bases, 8 bases remained unmatched. CDR3 length equals 16 residues. The CDR3 nucleotides are TGCGCCAGCAGCTTAGGGACAGGGGACCCCCGAGAGACCCAGTACTTC. Its translation is CASSLGTGDPRETQYF.

This clone was picked up one time. The chain has TRBV28 and TRBJ1-3; possibly TRBD1 for D (5 bases). Germline CDR1 reads MDHEN; CDR2 reads SYDVKM. V was shortened by 3 bases and J by 2 bases, with 8 bases between the two germline ends. The CDR3 spans 14 residues. The CDR3: CASSFRGPGNTIYF. DNA of the CDR3: TGTGCCAGCAGTTTTAGGGGCCCTGGAAACACCATATATTTT. The entire variable domain, with the rest obtained from reference TRBV28 and TRBJ1-3, is as follows: DVKVTQSSRYLVKRTGEKVFLECVQDMDHENMFWYRQDPGLGLRLIYFSYDVKMKEKGDIPEGYSVSREKKERFSLILESASTNQTSMYLCASSFRGPGNTIYFGEGSWLTVV.

The gene calls are TRBV6-1 and TRBJ1-2; 7 bases fit TRBD1. In germline, CDR1 is MNHNS, CDR2 SASEGT. Unmatched junction bases numbered 6, after V lost 2 bases and J lost 3 bases. The CDR3 runs to 15 residues. This CDR3 is CASSENLGQDYGYTF. As DNA, the CDR3 is TGTGCCAGCAGTGAAAACTTAGGACAGGACTATGGCTACACCTTC.

The gene calls are TRBV24-1 and TRBJ1-1, with 10 bases identical to TRBD1. This CDR3 has 15 residues. Germline V gene sequence: CDR1 KGHDR, CDR2 SFDVKD. V lost 3 bases, J lost 3 bases, and 3 bases stayed unmatched. The CDR3 spells CATSDRGTGDTEAFF. The CDR3 nucleotides read TGTGCCACCAGTGATAGAGGGACAGGGGACACTGAAGCTTTCTTT.